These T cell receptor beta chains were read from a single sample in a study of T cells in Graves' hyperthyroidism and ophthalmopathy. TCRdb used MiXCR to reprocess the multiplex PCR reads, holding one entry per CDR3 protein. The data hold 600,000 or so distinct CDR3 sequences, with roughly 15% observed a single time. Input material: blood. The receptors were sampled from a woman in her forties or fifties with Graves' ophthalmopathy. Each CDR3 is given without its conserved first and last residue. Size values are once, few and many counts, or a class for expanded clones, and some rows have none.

CDR3: ASSAGYSGNTIY; size: many; V: TRBV11-2; J: TRBJ1-3
CDR3: ASSRQGISYEQY; size: many; V: TRBV5-1; J: TRBJ2-7
CDR3: SAAGDYQETQY; size: NA; V: TRBV20-1; J: TRBJ2-5
CDR3: ASSLARLGIQGTQY; size: few; V: TRBV9; J: TRBJ2-5
CDR3: ASSQTGQGTYEQY; size: many; V: TRBV3-1; J: TRBJ2-7
CDR3: ASSLAGGPGSDTQY; size: many; V: TRBV11-2; J: TRBJ2-3
CDR3: ASSWNRGGELF; size: many; V: TRBV7-2; J: TRBJ2-2
CDR3: ASSYSGTWEKLF; size: NA; V: TRBV6-2/TRBV6-3; J: TRBJ1-4
CDR3: ASSPNRGYDGYT; size: many; V: TRBV18; J: TRBJ1-2
CDR3: ASSQGGQSSGNTIY; size: NA; V: TRBV3-2; J: TRBJ1-3
CDR3: ASSLWLAGSGEPF; size: few; V: TRBV27; J: TRBJ2-2
CDR3: ASSLGVFGTDTQY; size: NA; V: TRBV12-3/TRBV12-4; J: TRBJ2-3
CDR3: ASSGSLNEQF; size: few; V: TRBV9; J: TRBJ2-1
CDR3: ASSPPSLLAGGTWSDEQY; size: many; V: TRBV7-9; J: TRBJ2-7
CDR3: ASSSDREFRTDTQY; size: NA; V: TRBV7-9; J: TRBJ2-3
CDR3: AISESRSNYGYT; size: few; V: TRBV10-3; J: TRBJ1-2
CDR3: ASSSILTGGRNEKLF; size: many; V: TRBV27; J: TRBJ1-4
CDR3: ASSYLGTGELF; size: few; V: TRBV6-5; J: TRBJ2-2
CDR3: ASRYRQGGNEKLF; size: many; V: TRBV12-3/TRBV12-4; J: TRBJ1-4
CDR3: SVGTSISYEQY; size: many; V: TRBV29-1; J: TRBJ2-7
CDR3: ASSRHPYEQY; size: NA; V: TRBV4-2; J: TRBJ2-7
CDR3: ASSYSPRLAASSYNEQF; size: NA; V: TRBV6-2/TRBV6-3; J: TRBJ2-1
CDR3: SATPGQGAYEQY; size: many; V: TRBV20-1; J: TRBJ2-7
CDR3: SADPGTGASGYT; size: many; V: TRBV20-1; J: TRBJ1-2
CDR3: ASSSPGTSGRAVYNEQF; size: NA; V: TRBV7-2; J: TRBJ2-1
CDR3: ASSGQLQGFGGTDTQY; size: NA; V: TRBV13; J: TRBJ2-3
CDR3: AISPGRAYNEQF; size: few; V: TRBV10-3; J: TRBJ2-1
CDR3: ASSDGPFSYTEAF; size: many; V: TRBV7-2; J: TRBJ1-1
CDR3: ASSFEVTETQY; size: many; V: TRBV7-2; J: TRBJ2-5
CDR3: ASSYGTGRDEQF; size: few; V: TRBV6-5; J: TRBJ2-1
CDR3: ASSLRGQGMNTEAF; size: many; V: TRBV7-3; J: TRBJ1-1
CDR3: ASSPTGTSGSLTQY; size: many; V: TRBV7-8; J: TRBJ2-3
CDR3: ASSPKDYGYT; size: many; V: TRBV18; J: TRBJ1-2
CDR3: ASSFGSADTQY; size: NA; V: TRBV18; J: TRBJ2-3
CDR3: ASSYSDSVNTGAF; size: NA; V: TRBV6-5; J: TRBJ1-1
CDR3: SARGGANVLT; size: many; V: TRBV20-1; J: TRBJ2-6
CDR3: ATSRPSGSIEGETQY; size: few; V: TRBV15; J: TRBJ2-5
CDR3: SARTISGSHTGELF; size: NA; V: TRBV20-1; J: TRBJ2-2
CDR3: ASTPGRAEAF; size: NA; V: TRBV12-3/TRBV12-4; J: TRBJ1-1
CDR3: SAQTPGTSYTGELF; size: NA; V: TRBV20-1; J: TRBJ2-2
CDR3: ASSQGHAADTQY; size: few; V: TRBV4-3; J: TRBJ2-3
CDR3: ASSVDLAGGQRETQY; size: many; V: TRBV9; J: TRBJ2-5
CDR3: ATTTGLFYEQY; size: many; V: TRBV28; J: TRBJ2-7
CDR3: ASTEGQRAYQPQH; size: many; V: TRBV6-2/TRBV6-3; J: TRBJ1-5
CDR3: SVSPPGGANEKLF; size: NA; V: TRBV29-1; J: TRBJ1-4
CDR3: ATQSGARGYT; size: NA; V: TRBV19; J: TRBJ1-2
CDR3: ASRYGTGAYEQY; size: many; V: TRBV28; J: TRBJ2-7
CDR3: ASSPSRVHGYT; size: many; V: TRBV11-2; J: TRBJ1-2
CDR3: ASRPGTSPYEQY; size: many; V: TRBV6-2/TRBV6-3; J: TRBJ2-7
CDR3: ATSTSSSGSNNEQF; size: few; V: TRBV15; J: TRBJ2-1
CDR3: ASSPTGGTLGNTIY; size: many; V: TRBV7-2; J: TRBJ1-3
CDR3: ASSRRTETQY; size: NA; V: TRBV12-3/TRBV12-4; J: TRBJ2-5
CDR3: ASSFPPDPDNYEQY; size: many; V: TRBV7-9; J: TRBJ2-7
CDR3: ASSLNGGGGDTIY; size: NA; V: TRBV12-3/TRBV12-4; J: TRBJ1-3
CDR3: ASSLGSGRVKETQY; size: NA; V: TRBV5-1; J: TRBJ2-5